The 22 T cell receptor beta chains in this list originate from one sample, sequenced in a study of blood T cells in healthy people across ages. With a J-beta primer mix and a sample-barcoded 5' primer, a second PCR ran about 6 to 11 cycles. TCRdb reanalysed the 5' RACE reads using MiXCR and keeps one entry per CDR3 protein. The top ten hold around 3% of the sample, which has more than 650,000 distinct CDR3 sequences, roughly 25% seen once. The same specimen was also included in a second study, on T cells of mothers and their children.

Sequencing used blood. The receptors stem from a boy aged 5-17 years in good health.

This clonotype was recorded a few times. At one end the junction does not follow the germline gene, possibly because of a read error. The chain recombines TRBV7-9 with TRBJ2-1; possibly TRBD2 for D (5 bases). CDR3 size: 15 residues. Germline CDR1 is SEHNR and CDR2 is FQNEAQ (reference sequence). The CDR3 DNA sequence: TGTACCAGCAGCCCCCCAACGGGGTCCTACAATGAGCAGTTCTTC. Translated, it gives CTSSPPTGSYNEQFF.

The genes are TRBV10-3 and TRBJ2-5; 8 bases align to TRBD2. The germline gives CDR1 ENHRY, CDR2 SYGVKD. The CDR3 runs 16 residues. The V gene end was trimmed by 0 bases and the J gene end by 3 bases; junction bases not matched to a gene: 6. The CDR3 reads CAISESTGGQEETQYF. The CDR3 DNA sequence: TGTGCCATCAGTGAGTCAACGGGGGGGCAAGAAGAGACCCAGTACTTC.

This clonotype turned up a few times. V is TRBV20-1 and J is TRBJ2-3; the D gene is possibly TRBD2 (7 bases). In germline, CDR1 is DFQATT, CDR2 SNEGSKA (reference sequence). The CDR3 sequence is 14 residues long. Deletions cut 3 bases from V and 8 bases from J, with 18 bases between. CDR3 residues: CSASGGRTSTTQYF. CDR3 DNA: TGCAGTGCTAGCGGGGGGCGCACCAGTACTACGCAGTATTTT.

The CDR3 sequence is CAISENPYGYTF. The CDR3 DNA sequence: TGTGCCATCAGCGAAAATCCCTATGGCTACACCTTC. The chain has TRBV10-3 and TRBJ1-2; D gene uncertain. The CDR3 totals 12 residues. The ends were cut back, 6 bases at V and 4 bases at J, with 9 bases in the middle. Germline CDR1 reads ENHRY; CDR2 reads SYGVKD.

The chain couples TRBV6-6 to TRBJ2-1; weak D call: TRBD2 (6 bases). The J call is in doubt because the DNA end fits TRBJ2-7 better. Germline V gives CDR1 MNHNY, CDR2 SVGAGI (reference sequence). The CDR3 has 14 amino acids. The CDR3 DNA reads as TGTGCCAGCAGGCGGGGAGCTACACCCTACGAGCAGTACTTC. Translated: CASRRGATPYEQYF.

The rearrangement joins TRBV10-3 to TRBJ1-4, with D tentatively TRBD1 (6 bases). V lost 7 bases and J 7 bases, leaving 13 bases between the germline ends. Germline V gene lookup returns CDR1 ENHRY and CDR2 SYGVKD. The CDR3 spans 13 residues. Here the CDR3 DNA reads TGTGCCATCACCGCAGGGGCGGGTGAAAAACTGTTTTTT. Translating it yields CAITAGAGEKLFF.

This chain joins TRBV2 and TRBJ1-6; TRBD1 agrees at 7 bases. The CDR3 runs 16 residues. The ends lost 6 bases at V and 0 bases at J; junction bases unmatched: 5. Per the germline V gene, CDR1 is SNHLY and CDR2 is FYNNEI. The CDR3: CASRRDSSSYNSPLHF. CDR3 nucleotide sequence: TGTGCCAGCAGAAGGGACAGTTCCTCCTATAATTCACCCCTCCACTTT.

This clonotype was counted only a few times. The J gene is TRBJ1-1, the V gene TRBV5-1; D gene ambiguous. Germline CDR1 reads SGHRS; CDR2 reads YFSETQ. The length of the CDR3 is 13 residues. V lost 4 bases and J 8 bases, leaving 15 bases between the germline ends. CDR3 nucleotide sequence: TGCGCCAGCAGCCTAAAGGAGCAAGGCGAAGCTTTCTTT. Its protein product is CASSLKEQGEAFF.

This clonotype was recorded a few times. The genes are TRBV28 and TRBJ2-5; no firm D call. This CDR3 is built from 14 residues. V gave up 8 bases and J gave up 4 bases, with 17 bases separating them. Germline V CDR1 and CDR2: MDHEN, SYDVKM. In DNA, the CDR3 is TGTGCCAGCTCAACCGGGCCCTCGAGAGAGACCCAGTACTTC. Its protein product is CASSTGPSRETQYF.

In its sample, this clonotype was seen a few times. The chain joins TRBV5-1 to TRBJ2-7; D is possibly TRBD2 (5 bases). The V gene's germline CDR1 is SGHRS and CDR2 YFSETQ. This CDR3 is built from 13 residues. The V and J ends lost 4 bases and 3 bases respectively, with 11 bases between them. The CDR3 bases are TGCGCCAGCAGCCCCCGGGGATACTACGAGCAGTACTTC. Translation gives CASSPRGYYEQYF.

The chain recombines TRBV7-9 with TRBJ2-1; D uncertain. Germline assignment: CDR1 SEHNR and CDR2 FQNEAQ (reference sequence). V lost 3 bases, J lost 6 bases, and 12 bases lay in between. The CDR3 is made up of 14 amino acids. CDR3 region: CASSFSGRGNEQFF. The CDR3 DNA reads TGTGCCAGCAGCTTTTCGGGTAGAGGCAATGAGCAGTTCTTC.

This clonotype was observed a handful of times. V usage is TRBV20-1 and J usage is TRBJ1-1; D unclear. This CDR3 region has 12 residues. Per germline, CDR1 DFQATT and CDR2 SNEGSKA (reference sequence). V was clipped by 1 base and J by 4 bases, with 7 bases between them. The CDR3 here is CSARGESTEAFF. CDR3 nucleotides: TGCAGTGCTAGAGGGGAAAGCACTGAAGCTTTCTTT.

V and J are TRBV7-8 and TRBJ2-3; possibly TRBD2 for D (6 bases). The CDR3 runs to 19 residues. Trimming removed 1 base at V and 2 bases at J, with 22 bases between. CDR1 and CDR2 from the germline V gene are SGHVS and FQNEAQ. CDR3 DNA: TGTGCCAGCAGCTTAGAGTCGGGGGTCGGTCCGGCGCTCACAGATACGCAGTATTTT. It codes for CASSLESGVGPALTDTQYF.

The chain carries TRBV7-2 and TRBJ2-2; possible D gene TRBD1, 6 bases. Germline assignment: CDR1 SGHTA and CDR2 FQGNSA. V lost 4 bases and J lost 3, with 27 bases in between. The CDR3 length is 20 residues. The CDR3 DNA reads TGTGCCAGCAGCTCTTTTTTTAGATATCTAACAGGGAGTGACACCGGGGAGCTGTTTTTT. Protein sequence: CASSSFFRYLTGSDTGELFF.

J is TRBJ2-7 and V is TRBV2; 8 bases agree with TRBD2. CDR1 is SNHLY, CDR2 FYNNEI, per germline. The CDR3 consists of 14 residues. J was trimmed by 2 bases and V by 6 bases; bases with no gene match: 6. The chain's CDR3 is CASRAGGATYEQYF. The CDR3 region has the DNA TGTGCCAGCAGGGCCGGGGGGGCTACCTACGAGCAGTACTTC.

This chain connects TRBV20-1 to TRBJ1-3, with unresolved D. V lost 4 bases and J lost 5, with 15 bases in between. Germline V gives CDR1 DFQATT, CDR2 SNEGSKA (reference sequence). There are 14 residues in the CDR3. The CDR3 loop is CSATPTDHRNTIYF. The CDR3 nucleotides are TGCAGTGCTACCCCCACGGACCATAGAAACACCATATATTTT.

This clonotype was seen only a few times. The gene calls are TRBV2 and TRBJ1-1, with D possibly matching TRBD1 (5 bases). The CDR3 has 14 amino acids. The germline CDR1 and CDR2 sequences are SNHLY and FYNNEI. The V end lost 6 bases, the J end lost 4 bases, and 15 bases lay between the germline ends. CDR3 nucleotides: TGTGCCAGCAGGGGGGGGGTGACGGGCACTGAAGCTTTCTTT. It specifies CASRGGVTGTEAFF.

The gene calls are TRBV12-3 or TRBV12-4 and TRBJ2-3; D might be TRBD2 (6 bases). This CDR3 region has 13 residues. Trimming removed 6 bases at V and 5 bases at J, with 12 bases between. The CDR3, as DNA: TGTGCCAGCAGCCCAGTGGGGGGAGATACGCAGTATTTT. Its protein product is CASSPVGGDTQYF.

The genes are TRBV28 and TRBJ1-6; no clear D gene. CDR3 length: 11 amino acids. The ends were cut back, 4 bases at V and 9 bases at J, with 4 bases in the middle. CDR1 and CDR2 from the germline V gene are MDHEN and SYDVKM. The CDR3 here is CASSWGSPLHF. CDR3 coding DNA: TGTGCCAGCAGTTGGGGTTCACCCCTCCACTTT. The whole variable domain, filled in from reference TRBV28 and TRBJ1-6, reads DVKVTQSSRYLVKRTGEKVFLECVQDMDHENMFWYRQDPGLGLRLIYFSYDVKMKEKGDIPEGYSVSREKKERFSLILESASTNQTSMYLCASSWGSPLHFGNGTRLTVT.

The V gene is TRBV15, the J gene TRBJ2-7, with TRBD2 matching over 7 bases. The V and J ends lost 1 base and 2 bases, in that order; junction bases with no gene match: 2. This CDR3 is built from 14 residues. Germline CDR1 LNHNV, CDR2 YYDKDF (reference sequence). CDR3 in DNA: TGTGCCACCAGCAGAGTCCGGGGGGCCTACGAGCAGTACTTC. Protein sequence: CATSRVRGAYEQYF.

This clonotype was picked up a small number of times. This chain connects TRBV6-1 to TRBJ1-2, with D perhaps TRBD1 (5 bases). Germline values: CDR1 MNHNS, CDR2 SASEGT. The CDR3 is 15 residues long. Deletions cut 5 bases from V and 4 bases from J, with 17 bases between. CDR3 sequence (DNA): TGTGCCAGCAGTCGGCTTCAGACAGTCCTCTATGGCTACACCTTC. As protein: CASSRLQTVLYGYTF.

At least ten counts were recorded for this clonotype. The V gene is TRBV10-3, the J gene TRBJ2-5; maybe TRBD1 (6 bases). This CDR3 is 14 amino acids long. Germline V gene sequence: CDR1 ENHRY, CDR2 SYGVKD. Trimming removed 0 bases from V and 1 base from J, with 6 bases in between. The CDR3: CAISESDSQETQYF. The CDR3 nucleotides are TGTGCCATCAGTGAGTCGGACAGCCAAGAGACCCAGTACTTC.